The 14 T cell receptor beta chains reported below all come from one sample, sequenced in a study of blood T cell repertoires in COVID-19. TCRdb's table, derived via immunoSEQ multiplex PCR, lists solely in-frame clones and lacks some. Of about 120,000 clones listed, roughly 79% are singletons. Sequencing was performed on peripheral blood. These receptors originate from a man in his 70s with active or convalescent COVID-19.

The V gene is TRBV6-5, the J gene TRBJ1-2; D unclear. CDR1 and CDR2 from the germline V gene are MNHEY and SVGAGI. V was cut by 6 bases and J by 2 bases, with 10 bases left in between. CDR3 length: 13 residues. CDR3 sequence (DNA): TGTGCCAGCAGACGGGAGGGAAACTATGGCTACACCTTC. It specifies CASRREGNYGYTF.

The chain has TRBV19 and TRBJ1-4, with 7 bases aligning to TRBD1. The germline V gene has CDR1 LNHDA and CDR2 SQIVND (reference sequence). V gave up 3 bases and J gave up 7 bases; unmatched junction bases: 11. This CDR3 spans 16 amino acids. The CDR3, as DNA: TGTGCCAGTAGTATCCCGACAGGGTTAACAGGTGAAAAACTGTTTTTT. This translates into CASSIPTGLTGEKLFF.

The gene calls are TRBV12-3 or TRBV12-4 and TRBJ2-7, with a weak D call TRBD1 (5 bases). The CDR3 has 13 residues. V dropped 1 base and J dropped 5 bases, with 9 bases sitting between them. Written as DNA, the CDR3 is TGTGCCAGCAGTTTAGAGGGGCAAAACGAGCAGTACTTC. This codes for CASSLEGQNEQYF.

CDR3 residues: CASSTYGTGYEQYF. The CDR3 nucleotides read TGTGCCAGCAGCACATATGGGACAGGGTACGAGCAGTACTTC. The chain is built from TRBV5-4 and TRBJ2-7, with 9 bases matching TRBD1. V shed 4 bases, J shed 4 bases, and the junction held 6 bases outside the gene matches. Germline CDR1 and CDR2: SGHNT and YYREEE (reference sequence). CDR3 length equals 14 residues.

V is TRBV20-1 and J is TRBJ2-1; D unclear. This CDR3 comprises 10 residues. Looked up from germline, CDR1 is DFQATT and CDR2 is SNEGSKA (reference sequence). V lost 6 bases and J 5 bases, leaving 5 bases between the germline ends. CDR3 coding DNA: TGCAGTGCGGAGAACAATGAGCAGTTCTTC. Protein product: CSAENNEQFF.

About this clone itself: Within the sample, other DNA sequences also encode this same CDR3. This chain connects TRBV18 to TRBJ1-1, with 8 positions matching TRBD1. The CDR3 loop spans 14 amino acids. Per germline, CDR1 KGHSH and CDR2 LQKENI. J was trimmed by 4 bases and V by 3 bases; bases with no gene match: 4. The CDR3 spells CASSPQGAGTEAFF. DNA of the CDR3: TGTGCCAGCTCACCGCAGGGGGCCGGCACTGAAGCTTTCTTT.

V is TRBV6-1 and J is TRBJ2-1; 11 bases match TRBD1. The CDR3 has 14 amino acids. V trimming: 2 bases; J trimming: 9 bases; junction bases outside the gene matches: 3. The germline V gene has CDR1 MNHNS and CDR2 SASEGT. This CDR3 is CASSEYGTGGEQFF. The CDR3 nucleotides read TGTGCCAGCAGTGAATATGGGACAGGGGGTGAGCAGTTCTTC.

This chain uses TRBV5-1 with TRBJ2-7, with D perhaps matching TRBD2 (6 bases). Germline V gives CDR1 SGHRS, CDR2 YFSETQ. The ends were cut back, 0 bases at V and 3 bases at J, with 7 bases in the middle. CDR3 length equals 13 residues. The CDR3 coding sequence is TGCGCCAGCAGCTTGGACGGGGGCTACGAGCAGTACTTC. It is translated as CASSLDGGYEQYF.

The chain carries TRBV3-1 (or the pseudogene TRBV3-2) and TRBJ2-3; D not certain. The CDR3 has 15 amino acids. The V end lost 1 base, the J end lost 1 base, and 9 bases lay between the germline ends. From germline, CDR1 is LGHDT and CDR2 YNNKEL (reference sequence). The CDR3 DNA is TGTGCCAGCAGCCAAGTCAGTTTGGGCACAGATACGCAGTATTTT. This translates into CASSQVSLGTDTQYF.

This chain uses TRBV7-2 with TRBJ1-4; 8 bases map to TRBD1. The CDR3 spans 14 residues. The germline CDR1 and CDR2 sequences are SGHTA and FQGNSA. J lost 7 bases, V lost 6 bases, and 7 bases had no gene match. Here the CDR3 DNA reads TGTGCCAGCAGTCTACAGGGGGATTTTGAAAAACTGTTTTTT. This translates into CASSLQGDFEKLFF. The full variable domain, rest sourced from reference TRBV7-2 and TRBJ1-4, is GAGVSQSPSNKVTEKGKDVELRCDPISGHTALYWYRQSLGQGLEFLIYFQGNSAPDKSGLPSDRFSAERTGGSVSTLTIQRTQQEDSAVYLCASSLQGDFEKLFFGSGTQLSVL.

The V gene is TRBV7-6, the J gene TRBJ2-3, with 11 bases fitting TRBD1. The J segment lost 4 bases and the V segment lost 5 bases, leaving 5 bases of the junction unmatched. CDR1 is SGHVS, CDR2 FNYEAQ, per germline. The CDR3 runs to 15 residues. Here the CDR3 reads CASSPRTGGPDTQYF. Here the CDR3 DNA reads TGTGCCAGCAGCCCGCGGACAGGGGGCCCAGATACGCAGTATTTT.

The chain recombines TRBV12-5 with TRBJ2-3; unclear D gene. The CDR3 spans 13 residues. CDR1 LGHNT and CDR2 FRNRAP come from the germline V gene. The V end lost 6 bases, the J end lost 4 bases, and 11 bases lay between the germline ends. The CDR3 is CASGKLVADTQYF. For the CDR3, the DNA is TGTGCTAGTGGCAAGCTGGTGGCAGATACGCAGTATTTT.

The chain recombines TRBV11-2 with TRBJ1-3; TRBD1 matches 9 bases. J gave up 0 bases and V 5 bases, and 8 bases lay outside the gene matches. The CDR3 extends over 17 amino acids. Germline-derived CDR1 and CDR2 are SGHAT and FQNNGV. For the CDR3, the DNA is TGTGCCAGCAGCGGATGGGACAGGGCCGACTCTGGAAACACCATATATTTT. Amino acids: CASSGWDRADSGNTIYF.

The J gene is TRBJ2-7, the V gene TRBV5-5; 7 bases are a match to TRBD1. The CDR3 has 14 residues. Germline trimming cut 4 bases from V and 2 bases from J; bases unmatched to any gene: 6. CDR1 is SGHKS and CDR2 is YYEKEE in the germline V gene (reference sequence). Written as DNA, the CDR3 is TGTGCCAGCAGCATCGGACAGGTGGCCTACGAGCAGTACTTC. Encoded protein: CASSIGQVAYEQYF.